The next 28 T cell receptor beta chains were all read from a single sample in a study of shared clonotypes between healthy human individuals. Naive CD8 cells lacked CD45RO and underwent positive selection for CCR7, leaving out terminally differentiated effector memory CD45RA+ cells. Measured with immunoSEQ multiplex PCR; TCRdb has only the in-frame clones, and not every one. The repertoire holds 600,000 or so clones, with 95% to 98% as singletons. The source material was naive CD8+ T cells sorted from blood. These receptors came from a man aged 25 to 40 in good health.

Of note for this clone: Distinct nucleotide sequences in the sample also encode this CDR3. This chain connects TRBV27 to TRBJ2-7; 8 nucleotides match TRBD1. The CDR3 sequence is 13 residues long. Germline CDR1 and CDR2: MNHEY and SMNVEV (reference sequence). J was trimmed by 4 bases and V by 3 bases; bases with no gene match: 2. The CDR3 sequence is CASSFGTGYEQYF. In DNA, the CDR3 is TGTGCCAGCAGTTTCGGGACAGGTTACGAGCAGTACTTC.

The rearrangement links TRBV7-9 to TRBJ1-1; 8 positions match TRBD1. Per the germline V gene, CDR1 is SEHNR and CDR2 is FQNEAQ (reference sequence). This CDR3 region has 15 residues. V lost 5 bases, J lost 2 bases, and 7 bases stayed unmatched. CDR3 in DNA: TGTGCCAGCAGCGGGTCCGGACAGGGAAACACTGAAGCTTTCTTT. This gives the protein CASSGSGQGNTEAFF. The full variable domain, rest sourced from reference TRBV7-9 and TRBJ1-1, is DTGVSQNPRHKITKRGQNVTFRCDPISEHNRLYWYRQTLGQGPEFLTYFQNEAQLEKSRLLSDRFSAERPKGSFSTLEIQRTEQGDSAMYLCASSGSGQGNTEAFFGQGTRLTVV.

The chain employs TRBV15 and TRBJ1-1, with D uncertain. The V end lost 5 bases, the J end lost 6 bases, and 10 bases lay between the germline ends. CDR3 length: 12 amino acids. Per germline, CDR1 LNHNV and CDR2 YYDKDF (reference sequence). CDR3 nucleotide sequence: TGTGCCACCAGCGCATGGGGTCCTGAAGCTTTCTTT. Amino acids: CATSAWGPEAFF.

This clone showed up just once. CDR3 in DNA: TGTGCCAGCAGCGAGGATCCACCAAACACAGATACGCAGTATTTT. Its translation is CASSEDPPNTDTQYF. The chain recombines TRBV9 with TRBJ2-3; D remains ambiguous. The CDR3 is 15 residues long. Trimming cost V 3 bases and J 2 bases, with 13 bases left between them. Germline V CDR1 and CDR2: SGDLS, YYNGEE.

The chain links TRBV29-1 to TRBJ1-2; D unclear. This CDR3 has 15 residues. Germline CDR1 reads SQVTM; CDR2 reads ANQGSEA. Trimming removed 3 bases from V and 0 bases from J, with 14 bases in between. CDR3 region: CSVEVWTETNYGYTF. The DNA for the CDR3 is TGCAGCGTTGAGGTCTGGACGGAGACTAACTATGGCTACACCTTC.

The chain combines TRBV29-1 with TRBJ2-1; maybe TRBD2 (6 bases). V gave up 4 bases and J gave up 0 bases, with 13 bases separating them. Germline CDR1 and CDR2: SQVTM and ANQGSEA. CDR3 length: 15 amino acids. This CDR3 reads CSVVAAGSSYNEQFF. The CDR3 bases are TGCAGCGTTGTGGCGGCGGGGAGCTCCTACAATGAGCAGTTCTTC.

This chain connects TRBV6-1 to TRBJ2-2; D not certain. Per germline, CDR1 MNHNS and CDR2 SASEGT. CDR3 size: 16 residues. V was shortened by 2 bases and J by 0 bases, with 10 bases between the two germline ends. The CDR3 bases are TGTGCCAGCAGTGAATACGGCAGCGCGAACACCGGGGAGCTGTTTTTT. Its translation is CASSEYGSANTGELFF.

J is TRBJ2-3 and V is TRBV4-3; 7 nucleotides match TRBD2. Germline V gene sequence: CDR1 LGHNA, CDR2 YSLEER. J gave up 5 bases and V 1 base, and 18 bases lay outside the gene matches. This CDR3 is 19 amino acids long. CDR3 nucleotide sequence: TGCGCCAGCAGCCAAGGATCCCCCTGGGGGTCGGGAGGTATAGATACGCAGTATTTT. This sequence encodes CASSQGSPWGSGGIDTQYF.

The chain uses TRBV7-9 and TRBJ2-1; D gene ambiguous. The length of the CDR3 is 17 residues. Germline-derived CDR1 and CDR2 are SEHNR and FQNEAQ (reference sequence). V lost 5 bases, J lost 4 bases, and 21 bases lay in between. The CDR3 DNA follows: TGTGCCAGCAGCCCCACGGTTGTAGGCATACGATACAATGAGCAGTTCTTC. It specifies CASSPTVVGIRYNEQFF.

V is TRBV27 and J is TRBJ2-1; 10 bases fit TRBD1. CDR1 MNHEY and CDR2 SMNVEV come from the germline V gene (reference sequence). CDR3 length: 15 amino acids. Trimming removed 3 bases from V and 10 bases from J; junction bases left unmatched: 9. The CDR3 region is CASSFPGTGVSEQFF. The CDR3 DNA reads TGTGCCAGCAGTTTCCCCGGGACAGGGGTCAGCGAGCAGTTCTTC.

This sequence joins TRBV6-5 and TRBJ2-7; TRBD2 agrees at 7 bases. The CDR3 is made up of 14 amino acids. The V segment lost 5 bases and the J segment 2 bases; nucleotides outside the gene matches: 6. The germline gives CDR1 MNHEY, CDR2 SVGAGI. The CDR3 nucleotides are TGTGCCAGCAGTCCCGGGGGGAGGGCCTACGAGCAGTACTTC. Its translation is CASSPGGRAYEQYF.

This chain joins TRBV27 and TRBJ2-2; 7 bases are a match to TRBD1. The CDR3 spans 17 residues. Germline CDR1 and CDR2: MNHEY and SMNVEV (reference sequence). Trimming cost V 1 base and J 6 bases; bases outside gene matches: 11. CDR3 region: CASSLYNDRVHAGELFF. As DNA, the CDR3 is TGTGCCAGCAGTTTATATAACGACAGGGTTCACGCCGGGGAGCTGTTTTTT.

The V gene is TRBV7-8, the J gene TRBJ2-7, with TRBD1 identical over 8 bases. J lost 1 base, V lost 5 bases, and 7 bases had no gene match. This CDR3 has 15 residues. Germline loops: CDR1 SGHVS, CDR2 FQNEAQ. The CDR3 reads CASSATGGTSYEQYF. CDR3 coding DNA: TGTGCCAGCAGCGCCACAGGGGGTACTTCCTACGAGCAGTACTTC.

V and J are TRBV7-9 and TRBJ1-2, with D possibly matching TRBD1 (5 bases). V was shortened by 6 bases and J by 3 bases, with 11 bases between the two germline ends. Germline V gene data show CDR1 as SEHNR and CDR2 as FQNEAQ (reference sequence). The CDR3 is made up of 13 amino acids. Here the CDR3 DNA reads TGTGCCAGCAGAACACAGGATTACTATGGCTACACCTTC. It yields the protein CASRTQDYYGYTF.

The rearrangement joins TRBV7-8 to TRBJ2-1, with 9 bases identical to TRBD2. This CDR3 has 15 amino acids. Germline CDR1 SGHVS, CDR2 FQNEAQ. Unmatched junction bases numbered 3, after V lost 5 bases and J lost 1 base. The CDR3 DNA sequence: TGTGCCAGCAGCGATAGCGGGAGTTCCTACAATGAGCAGTTCTTC. Translating it yields CASSDSGSSYNEQFF. Together with reference TRBV7-8 and TRBJ2-1, the CDR3 gives the full variable domain: GAGVSQSPRYKVAKRGQDVALRCDPISGHVSLFWYQQALGQGPEFLTYFQNEAQLDKSGLPSDRFFAERPEGSVSTLKIQRTQQEDSAVYLCASSDSGSSYNEQFFGPGTRLTVL.

This rearrangement joins TRBV7-2 to TRBJ2-1; 8 bases align to TRBD2. The trim removed 1 base at V and 7 bases at J, leaving 12 bases unmatched. Looked up from germline, CDR1 is SGHTA and CDR2 is FQGNSA. The CDR3 runs to 17 residues. The CDR3 region is CASSLVFTSGRVNEQFF. The CDR3 nucleotides read TGTGCCAGCAGCTTAGTCTTCACTAGCGGTAGGGTGAATGAGCAGTTCTTC.

V and J are TRBV9 and TRBJ1-2, with TRBD1 as a possible D gene (6 bases). The germline V and J ends were trimmed by 0 bases and 7 bases, with 16 bases remaining between them. Per germline, CDR1 SGDLS and CDR2 YYNGEE. The CDR3 spans 15 residues. The CDR3 DNA reads as TGTGCCAGCAGCGTAGAAGGCCCGGGGGCGGGTGGCTACACCTTC. Protein: CASSVEGPGAGGYTF.

The chain combines TRBV6-6 with TRBJ2-3, with D perhaps TRBD1 (5 bases). Trimming left V 4 bases short and J 2 bases short, with 10 bases between. There are 14 residues in the CDR3. The V gene's germline CDR1 is MNHNY and CDR2 SVGAGI (reference sequence). CDR3 DNA: TGTGCCAGCAGTTTGCAGGGTCCCACAGATACGCAGTATTTT. It specifies CASSLQGPTDTQYF.

Comments on this clone: Other DNA sequences in this specimen translate into the identical CDR3. This CDR3 reads CSVGTGNSNQPQHF. CDR3 bases: TGCAGCGTGGGGACAGGAAATAGCAATCAGCCCCAGCATTTT. The chain joins TRBV29-1 to TRBJ1-5; 8 nucleotides agree with TRBD1. This CDR3 region has 14 residues. J gave up 0 bases and V 6 bases, and 4 bases lay outside the gene matches. Germline CDR1 SQVTM, CDR2 ANQGSEA.

V and J are TRBV4-3 and TRBJ2-2; 9 nucleotides agree with TRBD2. The CDR3 length is 17 residues. Germline trimming cut 3 bases from V and 5 bases from J; bases unmatched to any gene: 10. Germline V gene lookup returns CDR1 LGHNA and CDR2 YSLEER. CDR3: CASSHDIAGAGTGELFF. CDR3 bases: TGCGCCAGCAGCCATGATATAGCGGGAGCAGGTACCGGGGAGCTGTTTTTT.

The chain couples TRBV6-4 to TRBJ2-7; D not resolved. The germline V gene has CDR1 MRHNA and CDR2 SNTAGT. V was trimmed by 6 bases and J by 4 bases, leaving 13 bases between them. The CDR3 extends over 13 amino acids. CDR3 nucleotides: TGTGCCAGCAGACCCTCTAGAGTATACGAGCAGTACTTC. It specifies CASRPSRVYEQYF.

The V call is TRBV21-1, the J call TRBJ1-1; the D call TRBD1 from the table was never checked on the DNA. TRBV21-1 counts as a pseudogene. The CDR3 has 14 amino acids. The CDR3 reads CASSSPGQGNEAFF. The CDR3 bases are TGTGCCAGCAGCAGCCCCGGACAGGGCAATGAAGCTTTCTTT.

The chain is built from TRBV29-1 and TRBJ2-5, with 9 bases that match TRBD2. Trimming cost V 3 bases and J 4 bases; bases outside gene matches: 9. Germline V lookup: CDR1 SQVTM, CDR2 ANQGSEA. CDR3 length equals 15 residues. This CDR3 is CSVDGLAGTRETQYF. In DNA form, the CDR3 reads TGCAGCGTTGATGGGCTAGCGGGGACAAGAGAGACCCAGTACTTC.

The chain has TRBV27 and TRBJ2-7; 11 bases match TRBD2. V gave up 8 bases and J gave up 3 bases; unmatched junction bases: 12. CDR3 length: 16 residues. Germline values: CDR1 MNHEY, CDR2 SMNVEV (reference sequence). The CDR3 sequence is CASASGTSGSYYEQYF. The CDR3, as DNA: TGTGCCAGCGCCTCCGGGACTAGCGGTTCTTACTACGAGCAGTACTTC.

This sequence joins TRBV30 and TRBJ2-7; TRBD1 might be the D (5 bases). The CDR3 loop spans 13 amino acids. V was cut by 7 bases and J by 3 bases, with 16 bases left in between. Germline V gene sequence: CDR1 GTSNPN, CDR2 SVGIG (reference sequence). For the CDR3, the DNA is TGTGCCTCCTCCTCGACAGAGGACTACGAGCAGTACTTC. Translated, it gives CASSSTEDYEQYF.

This clone was counted a single time. J is TRBJ2-7 and V is TRBV5-4; D remains unclear. Trimming cost V 4 bases and J 7 bases, with 12 bases left between them. Looked up from germline, CDR1 is SGHNT and CDR2 is YYREEE (reference sequence). The CDR3 length is 12 residues. Here the CDR3 DNA reads TGTGCCAGCAGCGCGACCCCAGGAGAGCAGTACTTC. Encoded protein: CASSATPGEQYF.

The J gene is TRBJ2-1, the V gene TRBV7-2; D perhaps matches TRBD1 (5 bases). Germline V gene sequence: CDR1 SGHTA, CDR2 FQGNSA. CDR3 length: 15 residues. Trimming stripped 1 base from V and 3 bases from J, with 10 bases between. The CDR3 spells CASSLGPDNYNEQFF. DNA for the CDR3: TGTGCCAGCAGCTTAGGCCCGGACAACTACAATGAGCAGTTCTTC.

J is TRBJ2-7 and V is TRBV27; the D is unclear. Trimming took off 5 bases at V and 3 bases at J, with 5 bases between the two ends. The CDR3 is 11 amino acids. Germline assignment: CDR1 MNHEY and CDR2 SMNVEV (reference sequence). The CDR3 DNA follows: TGTGCCAGCAGTACACACTACGAGCAGTACTTC. Its translation: CASSTHYEQYF.